This is a list of T cell receptor beta chains from one sample in a study of metastatic and nonmetastatic thyroid tumors. TCRdb used MiXCR to call clones anew from the PCR reads. The sample includes about 20,000 clones, about 14% of them seen just once. The sequenced sample was tumor tissue. The receptors originated from a female donor with papillary thyroid cancer or a benign thyroid nodule (not recorded which). Some clones in this sample may be carry-over from other donors' samples. The CDR3 runs from the conserved cysteine through the conserved F or W. The D gene is left open where the match is weak. Clone size is shown for a subset of rows, as once, few, many or a class of expanded clone.

D | J | V | size | DNA | CDR3
TRBD2 | TRBJ2-2 | TRBV20-1 | many | TGCAGTGCTAGTGGCGCGGGAGAGGGCACCGGGGAGCTGTTTTTT | CSASGAGEGTGELFF
NA | TRBJ2-7 | TRBV2 | many | TGTGCCAGCAGTGAAGCCGACTTGGGCGAGCAGTACTTC | CASSEADLGEQYF
NA | TRBJ1-5 | TRBV20-1 | many | TGCAGTGCTCTTAGGACAGCGCAAAACAATCAGCCCCAGCATTTT | CSALRTAQNNQPQHF
TRBD1 | TRBJ1-2 | TRBV20-1 | NA | TGCAGTGCTGAACGACCGGGACAGGGATTTGGCTACACCTTC | CSAERPGQGFGYTF
NA | TRBJ1-2 | TRBV2 | many | TGTGCCAGCAGTAGATACCAGGGAATGGATGGCTACACCTTC | CASSRYQGMDGYTF
NA | TRBJ2-3 | TRBV7-2 | many | TGTGCCAGCAGAGGACAGTTTGGGAGCACAGATACGCAGTATTTT | CASRGQFGSTDTQYF
TRBD2 | TRBJ2-4 | TRBV5-1 | many | TGCGCCAGCAGCCCAAGTCGGACTAGCGGGAGTCAGAACTTAGCCAAAAACATTCAGTACTTC | CASSPSRTSGSQNLAKNIQYF
NA | TRBJ2-5 | TRBV24-1 | few | TGTGCCACCAGTGATCCGACCGGGGGACTGACCGGGGAGACCCAGTACTTC | CATSDPTGGLTGETQYF
TRBD2 | TRBJ2-1 | TRBV19 | NA | TGTGCCAGTATTATAGATCGGAATAGCGGGAGAAATGAGCGGTTCTTC | CASIIDRNSGRNERFF
NA | TRBJ2-7 | TRBV19 | many | TGTGCCAGTAGCACAGGGTTCCCAAGCTCCTACGAGCAGTACTTC | CASSTGFPSSYEQYF
TRBD2 | TRBJ2-2 | TRBV11-3 | many | TGTGCCAGCAGCGGACTAGCGGGGAACCCCGGGGAGCTGTTTTTT | CASSGLAGNPGELFF
TRBD2 | TRBJ2-4 | TRBV2 | many | TGTGCCAGCGGGTCTTCTAGCGGGGACAAAAACATTCAGTACTTC | CASGSSSGDKNIQYF
TRBD1 | TRBJ1-2 | TRBV4-1 | many | TGCGCCAGCAGCCTTCGAGCGTCGCAGGGGGCGTATGGCTACACCTTC | CASSLRASQGAYGYTF
TRBD2 | TRBJ2-2 | TRBV6-1 | many | TGTGCCAGCAGGGGACTAGCGGGGGACACCGGGGAGCTGTTTTTT | CASRGLAGDTGELFF
NA | TRBJ2-7 | TRBV3-1 | many | TGTGCCAGCAGCCCTCCGGGCAGGGACGAGCAGTACTTC | CASSPPGRDEQYF
NA | TRBJ1-5 | TRBV6-2/TRBV6-3 | few | TGTGCCAGCAGTCCCGAGACCCTCCAGACCAAGCATTTT | CASSPETLQTKHF
NA | TRBJ1-5 | TRBV30 | many | TGTGCCTGGAGTGCAGGGGGCAATCAGCCCCAGCATTTT | CAWSAGGNQPQHF
TRBD1 | TRBJ2-1 | TRBV3-1 | many | TGTGCCAGCAGCCTCCGGGACAGAGCCTACAATGAGCAGTTCTTC | CASSLRDRAYNEQFF
TRBD2 | TRBJ2-3 | TRBV9 | NA | TGTGCCAGCAGCGTGAGCGGGAGGCATGTCACAGATACGCAGTATTTT | CASSVSGRHVTDTQYF
NA | TRBJ2-7 | TRBV30 | NA | TGTGCCTGGAGTCCTGTCTGGGGGAACTCCTACGAGCAGTACTTC | CAWSPVWGNSYEQYF
NA | TRBJ1-6 | TRBV28 | few | TGTGCCAGCAGTTTATACGGGCGCAGGGATTCACCCCTCCACTTT | CASSLYGRRDSPLHF
TRBD1 | TRBJ1-2 | TRBV5-1 | few | TGCGCCAGCAGCCCAGGGGGCGCGGCGGGCTACACCTTC | CASSPGGAAGYTF
NA | TRBJ1-2 | TRBV11-1 | many | TGTGCCAGCAGCTTGTGGGCGGCTCGACGGCTCTATGGCTACACCTTC | CASSLWAARRLYGYTF
NA | TRBJ2-7 | TRBV9 | many | TGTGCCAGCAGCGTAGCGTCTGTCGAAGCATCGGGGGAGCAGTACTTC | CASSVASVEASGEQYF
TRBD2 | TRBJ2-5 | TRBV5-4 | many | TGTGCCAGCAGCCCTCTCGGGGGGGCCGGGGAGACCCAGTACTTC | CASSPLGGAGETQYF
NA | TRBJ1-2 | TRBV4-2 | many | TGTGCCAGCAGCCTCCCGGGGGGAACTAACTATGGCTACACCTTC | CASSLPGGTNYGYTF
NA | TRBJ1-5 | TRBV6-6 | many | TGTGCCAGCAGTTACTCCCGGTGGGGAAGCAATCAGCCCCAGCATTTT | CASSYSRWGSNQPQHF
TRBD1 | TRBJ1-4 | TRBV19 | many | TGTGCCAGCAAGATACGACAGGGGGCGGGGGAAAAACTGTTTTTT | CASKIRQGAGEKLFF
NA | TRBJ1-1 | TRBV18 | many | TGTGCCAGCTCGCTAGTGCCGAACACTGAAGCTTTCTTT | CASSLVPNTEAFF
NA | TRBJ2-5 | TRBV7-6 | NA | TGTGCCAGCAGCCTAGGGGGATCCGGGGGACAAGAGACCCAGTACTTC | CASSLGGSGGQETQYF
NA | TRBJ1-2 | TRBV5-5 | NA | TGTGCCAGCAGCCCTTTGCCGTCGGGAGGGTATGGCTACACCTTC | CASSPLPSGGYGYTF
TRBD2 | TRBJ2-3 | TRBV12-3/TRBV12-4 | many | TGTGCCAGCAGAGGGACTAGCGGCACAGATACGCAGTATTTT | CASRGTSGTDTQYF
NA | TRBJ2-7 | TRBV19 | NA | TGTGCCAGTAGTAATCGGCTCGTGGGTCTAGGGAACGAGCAGTACTTC | CASSNRLVGLGNEQYF
NA | TRBJ2-1 | TRBV9 | NA | TGTGCCAGCAGCGTCCGGGACTCACTAAGCTCCTACAATGAGCAGTTCTTC | CASSVRDSLSSYNEQFF
TRBD2 | TRBJ2-3 | TRBV15 | many | TGTGCCACCAGCAAGGGACTAGCGGGAGCGGTAGATACGCAGTATTTT | CATSKGLAGAVDTQYF
TRBD1 | TRBJ1-2 | TRBV30 | many | TGTGCCTGGAGACGAGGACAGGAGATTAACCATGGCTACACCTTC | CAWRRGQEINHGYTF
NA | TRBJ1-1 | TRBV2 | many | TGTGCCAGCACCCTACAGGGATTCAAGAACACTGAAGCTTTCTTT | CASTLQGFKNTEAFF